The 29 T cell receptor beta chains given below trace back to one sample, sequenced in a study of T cell responses to AZD1222 COVID-19 vaccine (dated by TCRdb to the early 2020s). Read against the paper, the sample's time point label means: baseline before first vaccination. Library preparation employed the immunoSEQ multiplex PCR assay. Held by TCRdb, this immuneACCESS table contains in-frame sequences only and omits some clones. Under half of the omission traces to an unresolved V gene where checked; the cause of the rest is unknown. The sample includes over 120,000 clones, with 80% to 95% observed a single time. The top ten clonotypes cover 5% of the sample. The sequenced sample was peripheral blood, obtained on day 0 of AZD1222 vaccination. The receptors derive from an adult in good health.

This chain links TRBV5-4 with TRBJ1-3; tentatively, D is TRBD1 (5 bases). Germline-derived CDR1 and CDR2 are SGHNT and YYREEE (reference sequence). The germline V and J ends were trimmed by 3 bases and 2 bases, with 15 bases remaining between them. This CDR3 spans 16 amino acids. CDR3 region: CASSSGPQKAGNTIYF. CDR3 DNA: TGTGCCAGCAGCTCGGGACCCCAGAAGGCTGGAAACACCATATATTTT.

This chain joins TRBV5-1 and TRBJ2-5, with TRBD1 matching over 7 bases. The length of the CDR3 is 14 residues. Looked up from germline, CDR1 is SGHRS and CDR2 is YFSETQ. V was pared by 4 bases and J by 2 bases, with 5 bases of the junction left unmatched. The chain's CDR3 is CASSRGQNQETQYF. In DNA, the CDR3 is TGCGCCAGCAGCCGGGGACAGAATCAAGAGACCCAGTACTTC.

The rearrangement links TRBV12-5 to TRBJ2-5; the D gene is possibly TRBD1 (6 bases). Germline V gives CDR1 LGHNT, CDR2 FRNRAP. The length of the CDR3 is 12 residues. V was shortened by 0 bases and J by 7 bases, with 6 bases between the two germline ends. CDR3 bases: TGTGCTAGTGGTTTGGTAGGGGGGACCCAGTACTTC. Its translation: CASGLVGGTQYF. Full variable domain (remainder filled in from reference TRBV12-5 and TRBJ2-5): DARVTQTPRHKVTEMGQEVTMRCQPILGHNTVFWYRQTMMQGLELLAYFRNRAPLDDSGMPKDRFSAEMPDATLATLKIQPSEPRDSAVYFCASGLVGGTQYFGPGTRLLVL.

The chain combines TRBV5-1 with TRBJ2-3; D gene uncertain. This CDR3 is built from 15 residues. CDR1 SGHRS and CDR2 YFSETQ come from the germline V gene. V was cut by 5 bases and J by 0 bases, with 13 bases left in between. As DNA, the CDR3 is TGCGCCAGCAGTGCTCAGAGTTTTAGCACAGATACGCAGTATTTT. Translated, it gives CASSAQSFSTDTQYF.

The chain is built from TRBV3-1 (or the pseudogene TRBV3-2) and TRBJ2-7, with D possibly being TRBD1 (5 bases). The germline V gene encodes CDR1 LGHDT and CDR2 YNNKEL (reference sequence). The length of the CDR3 is 14 residues. The V gene lost 1 base and the J gene lost 0 bases, with 7 bases spanning the gap. CDR3 region: CASSQADNSYEQYF. The CDR3 coding sequence is TGTGCCAGCAGCCAAGCGGACAACTCCTACGAGCAGTACTTC.

The chain is built from TRBV6-1 and TRBJ1-3; D is uncertain. Germline lookup yields CDR1 MNHNS and CDR2 SASEGT. The CDR3 is 15 residues long. V lost 0 bases and J 4 bases, leaving 10 bases between the germline ends. The CDR3 spells CASSEARLGGNTIYF. The DNA of the CDR3 is TGTGCCAGCAGTGAAGCCCGGTTGGGCGGAAACACCATATATTTT.

The J gene is TRBJ2-2, the V gene TRBV27, with 11 bases matching TRBD1. V dropped 5 bases and J dropped 6; count of bases not matched to a gene: 8. Germline V gene sequence: CDR1 MNHEY, CDR2 SMNVEV (reference sequence). The CDR3 runs 16 residues. CDR3: CASSHRDRGIAGELFF. Here the CDR3 DNA reads TGTGCCAGCAGTCACCGGGACAGGGGGATAGCCGGGGAGCTGTTTTTT.

The chain employs TRBV19 and TRBJ1-4; possibly TRBD1 for D (6 bases). Looked up from germline, CDR1 is LNHDA and CDR2 is SQIVND (reference sequence). V gave up 2 bases and J gave up 4 bases, with 11 bases separating them. The length of the CDR3 is 15 residues. CDR3 loop: CASSIIGQHNEKLFF. In DNA form, the CDR3 reads TGTGCCAGTAGTATAATCGGACAGCATAATGAAAAACTGTTTTTT.

V gene TRBV5-1 combines with J gene TRBJ2-1, with 16 bases aligning to TRBD2. The CDR3 runs 16 residues. The V gene's germline CDR1 is SGHRS and CDR2 YFSETQ. Trimming took 4 bases from V and 8 from J; bases not matched to a gene: 6. CDR3 DNA: TGCGCCAGCAGCCGGGGACTAGCGGGAGGGGGAGATGAGCAGTTCTTC. This codes for CASSRGLAGGGDEQFF.

This clone was found a few times. The chain joins TRBV6-5 to TRBJ1-2, with no clear D. Germline V CDR1 and CDR2: MNHEY, SVGAGI. The V gene lost 7 bases and the J gene lost 6 bases, with 6 bases spanning the gap. This CDR3 is built from 10 residues. The CDR3 DNA reads TGTGCCAGCAACCTCAATGGCTACACCTTC. Translated: CASNLNGYTF.

The chain recombines TRBV5-4 with TRBJ2-1, with D perhaps matching TRBD2 (7 bases). CDR1 and CDR2 (germline): SGHNT, YYREEE (reference sequence). V was clipped by 4 bases and J by 3 bases, with 17 bases between them. CDR3 size: 16 residues. CDR3 amino acids: CASSVGGAVSYNEQFF. For the CDR3, the DNA is TGTGCCAGCAGCGTAGGGGGGGCGGTTAGCTACAATGAGCAGTTCTTC.

This clone was seen just once. V is TRBV18 and J is TRBJ1-1; 8 bases align to TRBD1. Trimming took 6 bases from V and 2 from J; bases not matched to a gene: 14. The germline V gene has CDR1 KGHSH and CDR2 LQKENI. The CDR3 is 17 amino acids. CDR3 residues: CASSQTIQGAVNTEAFF. The CDR3, as DNA: TGTGCCAGCTCCCAAACAATTCAGGGGGCTGTTAACACTGAAGCTTTCTTT.

The V gene is TRBV3-1 (or the pseudogene TRBV3-2), the J gene TRBJ1-5; 8 bases line up with TRBD1. The ends lost 1 base at V and 7 bases at J; junction bases unmatched: 6. Germline V gene lookup returns CDR1 LGHDT and CDR2 YNNKEL (reference sequence). This CDR3 has 15 amino acids. The CDR3 spells CASSQGPTGGQPQHF. The DNA for the CDR3 is TGTGCCAGCAGCCAAGGACCTACAGGGGGGCAGCCCCAGCATTTT.

This clone was recorded only once. This rearrangement joins TRBV19 to TRBJ1-6, with 9 bases matching TRBD1. Germline assignment: CDR1 LNHDA and CDR2 SQIVND (reference sequence). J gave up 13 bases and V 3 bases, and 13 bases lay outside the gene matches. The CDR3 covers 16 residues. CDR3: CASSILRGQGSSPLHF. In nucleotides, the CDR3 is TGTGCCAGTAGTATTCTCAGGGGACAGGGTTCGTCGCCCCTCCACTTT.

This chain uses TRBV27 with TRBJ1-1, with D possibly TRBD1 on 6 matching bases. CDR3 length equals 13 residues. Trimming took off 6 bases at V and 4 bases at J, with 12 bases between the two ends. Germline CDR1 reads MNHEY; CDR2 reads SMNVEV (reference sequence). The CDR3 bases are TGTGCCAGCAGGGTGGACAGCCGCACTGAAGCTTTCTTT. Its translation: CASRVDSRTEAFF.

This sequence joins TRBV9 and TRBJ1-2, with no clear D. The CDR3 totals 12 residues. The V gene lost 0 bases and the J gene lost 4 bases, with 4 bases spanning the gap. Per the germline V gene, CDR1 is SGDLS and CDR2 is YYNGEE. CDR3 amino acids: CASSVGRYGYTF. In DNA form, the CDR3 reads TGTGCCAGCAGCGTAGGCCGCTATGGCTACACCTTC.

For this clone: At one end, the junction sequence differs from germline, possibly due to a read error. The chain has TRBV9 and TRBJ2-1; 7 bases agree with TRBD2. CDR3 length: 14 residues. In germline, CDR1 is SGDLS, CDR2 YYNGEE. The CDR3 DNA sequence: TGTGCCAGCAGCGGCGGGACTAACTACAATAAGCAGTTCTTC. Its protein product is CASSGGTNYNKQFF.

The chain is built from TRBV5-1 and TRBJ2-5; D gene uncertain. The germline gives CDR1 SGHRS, CDR2 YFSETQ. This CDR3 has 15 residues. Trimming took off 2 bases at V and 0 bases at J, with 11 bases between the two ends. CDR3 amino acids: CASSFNVGNQETQYF. The CDR3 DNA reads as TGCGCCAGCAGCTTTAACGTAGGTAACCAAGAGACCCAGTACTTC. Using reference TRBV5-1 and TRBJ2-5 for the parts outside the CDR3, the full variable domain is KAGVTQTPRYLIKTRGQQVTLSCSPISGHRSVSWYQQTPGQGLQFLFEYFSETQRNKGNFPGRFSGRQFSNSRSEMNVSTLELGDSALYLCASSFNVGNQETQYFGPGTRLLVL.

The chain has TRBV3-1 (or the pseudogene TRBV3-2) and TRBJ1-6; tentatively, D is TRBD1 (6 bases). The CDR3 consists of 15 residues. V lost 4 bases and J 4 bases, leaving 11 bases between the germline ends. Germline V gene data show CDR1 as LGHDT and CDR2 as YNNKEL (reference sequence). The CDR3 DNA reads as TGTGCCAGCAGCCCCCGGGACACATATAATTCACCCCTCCACTTT. The encoded protein is CASSPRDTYNSPLHF.

The chain has TRBV28 and TRBJ1-5; no definite D call. CDR3 length: 14 residues. The V end lost 2 bases, the J end lost 4 bases, and 9 bases lay between the germline ends. The germline CDR1 and CDR2 sequences are MDHEN and SYDVKM. The CDR3 protein is CASSLASINQPQHF. The CDR3 coding sequence is TGTGCCAGCAGTTTAGCGTCAATTAATCAGCCCCAGCATTTT. Combining the CDR3 with reference TRBV28 and TRBJ1-5 gives the whole variable domain DVKVTQSSRYLVKRTGEKVFLECVQDMDHENMFWYRQDPGLGLRLIYFSYDVKMKEKGDIPEGYSVSREKKERFSLILESASTNQTSMYLCASSLASINQPQHFGDGTRLSIL.

The chain employs TRBV6-4 and TRBJ2-7; 9 nucleotides match TRBD1. Germline V gene data show CDR1 as MRHNA and CDR2 as SNTAGT. The CDR3 sequence is 13 residues long. Germline trimming cut 5 bases from V and 6 bases from J; bases unmatched to any gene: 5. The CDR3 nucleotides are TGTGCCAGCAGTTCGGGACAGGGAGGCGAGCAGTACTTC. This sequence encodes CASSSGQGGEQYF.

The CDR3 protein is CASSPGGFSSPLHF. Written as DNA, the CDR3 is TGTGCCAGCAGCCCAGGAGGGTTTAGTTCACCCCTCCACTTT. The V call is TRBV25-1, the J call TRBJ1-6; no clear D gene. Germline CDR1 MGHDK, CDR2 SYGVNS. The CDR3 is 14 residues long. Trimming shortened V by 6 bases and J by 9 bases, and 15 bases separated the two germline ends.

There are a few counts of this clone. The rearrangement uses TRBV13 and TRBJ2-4; D is possibly TRBD2 (5 bases). This CDR3 contains 14 residues. Germline CDR1 reads PRHDT; CDR2 reads FYEKMQ (reference sequence). Deletions cut 2 bases from V and 5 bases from J, with 10 bases between. DNA for the CDR3: TGTGCCAGCAGCTTACCAGACGGGGAAAACATTCAGTACTTC. Amino acids: CASSLPDGENIQYF.

The chain combines TRBV7-8 with TRBJ1-5; D gene uncertain. The CDR3 has 14 amino acids. Germline CDR1 reads SGHVS; CDR2 reads FQNEAQ. Trimming pared 5 bases from V and 4 bases from J, leaving 12 bases between. The CDR3 protein is CASSPRTVNQPQHF. The CDR3 nucleotides read TGTGCCAGCAGCCCCAGGACGGTGAATCAGCCCCAGCATTTT.

The CDR3 loop is CASSYPQNGEQYF. CDR3 coding DNA: TGTGCCAGCAGCTACCCTCAAAATGGGGAGCAGTACTTC. The chain uses TRBV6-6 and TRBJ2-7, with D unresolved. V was cut by 6 bases and J by 7 bases, with 16 bases left in between. CDR1 is MNHNY, CDR2 SVGAGI, per germline (reference sequence). The CDR3 runs to 13 residues.

The CDR3 reads CASSGTSGSQETQYF. Written as DNA, the CDR3 is TGTGCCAGCAGCGGAACTAGCGGGAGCCAAGAGACCCAGTACTTC. The J gene is TRBJ2-5, the V gene TRBV2, with 11 bases identical to TRBD2. The CDR3 spans 15 residues. CDR1 is SNHLY and CDR2 is FYNNEI in the germline V gene. Trimming cost V 6 bases and J 1 base; bases outside gene matches: 4.

This clone was observed once. The rearrangement uses TRBV4-2 and TRBJ2-1; possible D gene TRBD2, 5 bases. Germline values: CDR1 LGHNA, CDR2 YNFKEQ. V was trimmed by 0 bases and J by 2 bases, leaving 23 bases between them. This CDR3 has 20 residues. DNA for the CDR3: TGTGCCAGCAGCCAAGAAATGGGCTACTCTGCCCCCGGGGCCTACAATGAGCAGTTCTTC. The encoded protein is CASSQEMGYSAPGAYNEQFF.

This clone is a singleton in its sample. The chain links TRBV5-1 to TRBJ1-1; D ambiguous. This CDR3 region has 15 residues. V dropped 4 bases and J dropped 1 base, with 14 bases sitting between them. CDR1 SGHRS and CDR2 YFSETQ come from the germline V gene. Here the CDR3 DNA reads TGCGCCAGCAGCCCTGGACGTCAGAAGAACACTGAAGCTTTCTTT. Encoded protein: CASSPGRQKNTEAFF.

The chain is built from TRBV15 and TRBJ2-7, with 8 bases lining up with TRBD2. This CDR3 comprises 13 residues. V lost 5 bases to trimming and J lost 3 bases; unmatched junction nucleotides: 3. Germline CDR1 LNHNV, CDR2 YYDKDF (reference sequence). CDR3 residues: CATSHGTSYEQYF. CDR3 nucleotides: TGTGCCACCAGCCATGGGACTAGCTACGAGCAGTACTTC.